Listed below are T cell receptor beta chains from one sample, sequenced in a study of T cell changes during pregnancy in multiple sclerosis. The assay was immunoSEQ multiplex PCR, and TCRdb's table has in-frame clones only and misses some. The sample shows approximately 60,000 clones, approximately 93% of them seen only once. The source material was CD8+ T cells from peripheral blood mononuclear cells, sampled in the second trimester of pregnancy. The receptors were gathered from a female donor with multiple sclerosis, enrolled in a pregnancy study. CDR3s leave out the opening cysteine and the closing phenylalanine or tryptophan. Each record gives: V gene, CDR3 protein.

v_call: TRBV23-1; cdr3_aa: ASSPSGEGSTDTQY
v_call: TRBV30; cdr3_aa: AWSGGEGSQPQH
v_call: TRBV4-1; cdr3_aa: ASSQIVGMNTEAF
v_call: TRBV7-2; cdr3_aa: ASSPGQGVGTEAF
v_call: TRBV27; cdr3_aa: ASSLSATDHYGYT
v_call: TRBV19; cdr3_aa: ASSIWYKGDEQF
v_call: TRBV27; cdr3_aa: ASSFGGTYEQY
v_call: TRBV6-1; cdr3_aa: ASSERLAVYTGELF
v_call: TRBV15; cdr3_aa: ATSSRDREGYEQY
v_call: TRBV14; cdr3_aa: ASSQDRGRDEQY
v_call: TRBV9; cdr3_aa: ASSAYAPSTDTQY
v_call: TRBV28; cdr3_aa: ASSLRGSRKDEQY
v_call: TRBV19; cdr3_aa: ASRGTSSLETQY
v_call: TRBV2; cdr3_aa: ASRDSGRAYYEQY
v_call: TRBV7-2; cdr3_aa: ASSSPGYPYEQY
v_call: TRBV18; cdr3_aa: ASPGGTGGNTEAF
v_call: TRBV13; cdr3_aa: ASSSYVLRADTYEQY
v_call: TRBV4-3; cdr3_aa: ASSQDSAGSSTDTQY
v_call: TRBV7-2; cdr3_aa: ASSFSGANTDTQY
v_call: TRBV15; cdr3_aa: ATREGQGKYEQY
v_call: TRBV5-1; cdr3_aa: ASSLVGQASGANVLT
v_call: TRBV28; cdr3_aa: ASRGGGEQF
v_call: TRBV27; cdr3_aa: ASSLRGRYYEQY
v_call: TRBV19; cdr3_aa: ASSMDSYNEQF
v_call: TRBV4-1; cdr3_aa: ASSQAGEDTQY
v_call: TRBV6-5; cdr3_aa: ASNYSAGGSGYGYA
v_call: TRBV5-6; cdr3_aa: ASSLAGYSHEQY
v_call: TRBV13; cdr3_aa: ASSLRTPDGGYT
v_call: TRBV4-3; cdr3_aa: ASSQDRGSGTEAF
v_call: TRBV7-9; cdr3_aa: ASSLDSGMPEAF
v_call: TRBV4-1; cdr3_aa: ASSQDRAPVYEQY
v_call: TRBV27; cdr3_aa: ASSGGGYAQRNIQY
v_call: TRBV28; cdr3_aa: ASSLDGQVRNNQPQH
v_call: TRBV19; cdr3_aa: ASSPIARLAGGPGTDTQY
v_call: TRBV27; cdr3_aa: ASSLYPPFPGGLDTQY